The present TCR beta chain was sequenced within a study of blood T cell repertoires in COVID-19. Study information: Acute-phase and convalescent COVID-19 samples originated in the United States, Italy and Spain. From T cells, B-cell-depleted T cells, or PBMCs came the material, which was cDNA or gDNA.

In the study's own analysis: Amplification with reference gene primers provided the estimates of nucleated cell counts. Sequenced by immunoSEQ multiplex PCR; TCRdb stores in-frame clones only, minus some. That table furnishes V, J and clone size, whereas the DNA furnished D and trimming. The table records 140,000 to 150,000 clones, 80% of them present only once. Sequenced input: peripheral blood. The receptor comes from a man between 70 and 80 years old who had recovered from COVID-19.

The CDR3 DNA follows: TGTGCCAGCAGCCCGGGGACTAGCGGGATAACCTACAATGAGCAGTTCTTC. It is translated as CASSPGTSGITYNEQFF. The V and J genes are TRBV7-6 and TRBJ2-1; the match to TRBD2 covers 13 bases. CDR3 length equals 17 residues. V lost 5 bases to trimming and J lost 2 bases; unmatched junction nucleotides: 6. Germline V gene sequence: CDR1 SGHVS, CDR2 FNYEAQ.